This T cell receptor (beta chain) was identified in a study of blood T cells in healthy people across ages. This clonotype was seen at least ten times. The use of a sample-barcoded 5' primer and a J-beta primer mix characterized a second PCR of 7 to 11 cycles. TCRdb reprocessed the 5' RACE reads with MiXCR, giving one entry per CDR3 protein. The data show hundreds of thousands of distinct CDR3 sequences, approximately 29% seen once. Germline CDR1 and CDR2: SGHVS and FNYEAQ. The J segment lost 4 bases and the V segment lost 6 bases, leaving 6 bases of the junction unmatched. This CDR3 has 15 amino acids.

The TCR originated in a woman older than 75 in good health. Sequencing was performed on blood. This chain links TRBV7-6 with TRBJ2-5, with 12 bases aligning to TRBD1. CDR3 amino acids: CASRRDRGRPETQYF. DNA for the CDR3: TGTGCCAGCAGACGGGACAGGGGGCGCCCAGAGACCCAGTACTTC.